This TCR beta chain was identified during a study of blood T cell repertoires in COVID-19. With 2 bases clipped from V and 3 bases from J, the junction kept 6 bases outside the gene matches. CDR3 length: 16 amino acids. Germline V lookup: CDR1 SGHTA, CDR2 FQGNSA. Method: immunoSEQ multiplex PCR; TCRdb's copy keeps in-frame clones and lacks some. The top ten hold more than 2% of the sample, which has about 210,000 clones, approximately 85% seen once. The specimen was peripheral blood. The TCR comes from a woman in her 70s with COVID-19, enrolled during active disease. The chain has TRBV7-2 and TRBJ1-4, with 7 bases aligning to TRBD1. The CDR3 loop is CASSLFPTGSNEKLFF. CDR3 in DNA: TGTGCCAGCAGCTTATTCCCGACAGGGTCTAATGAAAAACTGTTTTTT.